The clone carrying this T cell receptor beta chain was found many times. Extraction of total RNA was performed on unfractionated whole blood. The source of the sample is a study of human T cells and chemical hapten exposure. TCRdb called the 5' RACE reads again in MiXCR, with one record for every CDR3 protein. The sample includes about 140,000 distinct CDR3 sequences, 4.1% seen only once; the top ten take over 1.1%. The CDR3 covers 18 residues. Germline CDR1 and CDR2: SGHRS and YFSETQ. J was trimmed by 4 bases and V by 0 bases; bases with no gene match: 12. The TCR was taken from a female donor in good health. The chain couples TRBV5-1 to TRBJ2-3; 9 nucleotides line up with TRBD1. The CDR3: CASSLAPPGQGGSDTQYF. The CDR3 DNA is TGCGCCAGCAGCTTGGCCCCTCCGGGACAGGGTGGTTCAGATACGCAGTATTTT.